This TCR beta chain derives from a study of T-cell memory formation after mild COVID-19. Constant-segment primers served in 5'RACE that generated TCR alpha and TCR beta cDNA libraries bearing sample barcodes and UMIs. One entry per CDR3 protein, called by TCRdb with MiXCR from the 5' RACE reads. The data hold 65,000 to 90,000 distinct CDR3 sequences, with about 14% observed a single time. Broader study findings: Contracting CD4+ clones were located mainly in CM and EM, and CD8+ clones in EMRA.

Notes on this clonotype: Antigen: not known.

Sequencing was performed on PBMCs or a T cell subset sorted from them (not recorded which). The receptor comes from an adult woman who had mild COVID-19 (a few samples of this study predate the infection). Cell type and time point are not known.

CDR3 sequence: CASSVGGSGTDTQYF. CDR3 coding DNA: TGTGCCAGCAGCGTAGGTGGGAGTGGCACAGATACGCAGTATTTT. The chain uses TRBV9 and TRBJ2-3; D possibly corresponds to TRBD2 (5 bases). V lost 0 bases and J 1 base, leaving 9 bases between the germline ends. The CDR3 covers 15 residues. Germline V gene data show CDR1 as SGDLS and CDR2 as YYNGEE. Based on the CDR3 plus reference TRBV9 and TRBJ2-3, the full variable domain is DSGVTQTPKHLITATGQRVTLRCSPRSGDLSVYWYQQSLDQGLQFLIQYYNGEERAKGNILERFSAQQFPDLHSELNLSSLELGDSALYFCASSVGGSGTDTQYFGPGTRLTVL.